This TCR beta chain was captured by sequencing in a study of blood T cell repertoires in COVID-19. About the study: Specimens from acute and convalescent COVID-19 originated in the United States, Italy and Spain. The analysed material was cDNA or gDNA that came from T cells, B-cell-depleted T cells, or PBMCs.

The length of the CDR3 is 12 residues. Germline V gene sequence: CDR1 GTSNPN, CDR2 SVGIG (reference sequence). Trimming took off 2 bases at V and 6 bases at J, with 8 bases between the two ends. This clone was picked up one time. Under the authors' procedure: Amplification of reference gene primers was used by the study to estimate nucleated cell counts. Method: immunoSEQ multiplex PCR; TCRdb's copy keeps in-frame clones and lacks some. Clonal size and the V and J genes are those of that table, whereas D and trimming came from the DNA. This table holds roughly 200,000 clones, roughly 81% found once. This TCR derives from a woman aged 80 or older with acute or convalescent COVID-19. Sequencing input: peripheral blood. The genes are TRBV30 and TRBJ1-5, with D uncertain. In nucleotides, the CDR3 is TGTGCCTGGAGTCGGGGAAGTCAGCCCCAGCATTTT. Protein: CAWSRGSQPQHF.